One and the same sample provided the 18 T cell receptor beta chains below, sequenced in a study of cytomegalovirus exposure and HLA in healthy donors. Amplification used 60 Vbeta primers and 13 Jbeta primers. Only in-frame clones appear in the TCRdb table, and some are missing; sequencing was by immunoSEQ multiplex PCR. The sample yields about 92,000 clones, under 85% seen once. Sequences were obtained from PBMCs. Receptor source: a man aged 50-59 years in good health and CMV-seropositive.

The CDR3 bases are TGTGCCAGCAGCCAAGGGGGGGGCCCCGCAGATACGCAGTATTTT. Amino acid sequence: CASSQGGGPADTQYF. This rearrangement joins TRBV4-2 to TRBJ2-3; D is perhaps TRBD2 (7 bases). With 1 base removed from V and 4 bases from J, the gap between germline ends came to 12 bases. This CDR3 has 15 amino acids. Germline CDR1 and CDR2: LGHNA and YNFKEQ.

The CDR3 loop is CASSQDAGQPNTEAFF. CDR3 nucleotide sequence: TGTGCCAGCAGCCAAGACGCGGGACAGCCGAACACTGAAGCTTTCTTT. The gene calls are TRBV14 and TRBJ1-1; 7 bases fit TRBD1. The germline V gene encodes CDR1 SGHDN and CDR2 FVKESK. This CDR3 contains 16 residues. The J segment lost 1 base and the V segment lost 0 bases, leaving 5 bases of the junction unmatched.

The rearrangement links TRBV4-3 to TRBJ2-7, with 7 bases that match TRBD1. The CDR3 extends over 15 amino acids. Germline trimming cut 3 bases from V and 0 bases from J; bases unmatched to any gene: 5. Germline loops: CDR1 LGHNA, CDR2 YSLEER. The CDR3 here is CASSQYRGPSYEQYF. CDR3 in DNA: TGCGCCAGCAGCCAGTACAGGGGCCCCTCCTACGAGCAGTACTTC.

The V call is TRBV7-9, the J call TRBJ1-4, with 7 bases lining up with TRBD1. Trimming took 1 base from V and 7 from J; bases not matched to a gene: 6. This CDR3 is 15 amino acids long. CDR1 and CDR2 from the germline V gene are SEHNR and FQNEAQ (reference sequence). The CDR3 DNA reads TGTGCCAGCAGCTTAGTCACAGGGGCCCTTGAAAAACTGTTTTTT. Amino acid sequence: CASSLVTGALEKLFF. Looking up the rest from reference TRBV7-9 and TRBJ1-4 gives the full variable domain: DTGVSQNPRHKITKRGQNVTFRCDPISEHNRLYWYRQTLGQGPEFLTYFQNEAQLEKSRLLSDRFSAERPKGSFSTLEIQRTEQGDSAMYLCASSLVTGALEKLFFGSGTQLSVL.

The chain couples TRBV6-1 to TRBJ1-2; 9 bases match TRBD1. The germline gives CDR1 MNHNS, CDR2 SASEGT. The junction had 3 bases not matched to a gene; V was cut back by 2 bases and J by 5 bases. This CDR3 spans 14 amino acids. The DNA for the CDR3 is TGTGCCAGCAGTGAACTCGGGACAGGGTATGGCTACACCTTC. As protein: CASSELGTGYGYTF.

The V gene is TRBV5-1, the J gene TRBJ2-7, with 9 bases fitting TRBD1. CDR1 and CDR2 from the germline V gene are SGHRS and YFSETQ. This CDR3 comprises 15 residues. V dropped 3 bases and J dropped 3; count of bases not matched to a gene: 7. The CDR3 DNA reads as TGCGCCAGCAGCTACGCATTGGGACAGGGCTACGAGCAGTACTTC. Its translation is CASSYALGQGYEQYF.

The chain has TRBV6-5 and TRBJ1-1; D gene ambiguous. Between the trimmed V and J ends, which lost 6 bases and 4 bases, there was a span of 9 bases. Germline V gene data show CDR1 as MNHEY and CDR2 as SVGAGI. This CDR3 region has 12 residues. Here the CDR3 reads CASSPAGTEAFF. In DNA form, the CDR3 reads TGTGCCAGCAGCCCGGCGGGCACTGAAGCTTTCTTT.

The CDR3 sequence: CASRITSGGAGRQYF. The CDR3 nucleotides read TGTGCCAGCAGGATCACTAGCGGGGGGGCCGGTAGGCAGTATTTT. The rearrangement links TRBV28 to TRBJ2-3; 13 bases align to TRBD2. Germline-derived CDR1 and CDR2 are MDHEN and SYDVKM. J gave up 11 bases and V 6 bases, and 11 bases lay outside the gene matches. This CDR3 is 15 amino acids long. The full variable domain, with the rest looked up from reference TRBV28 and TRBJ2-3, is DVKVTQSSRYLVKRTGEKVFLECVQDMDHENMFWYRQDPGLGLRLIYFSYDVKMKEKGDIPEGYSVSREKKERFSLILESASTNQTSMYLCASRITSGGAGRQYFGPGTRLTVL.

The chain uses TRBV7-2 and TRBJ2-7; 15 bases are shared with TRBD2. Per germline, CDR1 SGHTA and CDR2 FQGNSA. The CDR3 has 16 amino acids. J gave up 4 bases and V 1 base, and 2 bases lay outside the gene matches. The CDR3 DNA reads TGTGCCAGCAGCTTAGAGGGGACTAGCGGGGGGTACGAGCAGTACTTC. Protein product: CASSLEGTSGGYEQYF.

The V call is TRBV6-1, the J call TRBJ1-5; D perhaps matches TRBD1 (6 bases). Germline loops: CDR1 MNHNS, CDR2 SASEGT. The CDR3 has 13 amino acids. The V end was cut by 6 bases, the J end by 5 bases, with 11 bases between. Here the CDR3 reads CASSGTPDQPQHF. DNA of the CDR3: TGTGCCAGCAGCGGGACACCAGATCAGCCCCAGCATTTT.

This clone was detected only a few times. The chain employs TRBV9 and TRBJ1-1; possible D gene TRBD1, 5 bases. V shed 4 bases and J shed 5 bases, with 21 bases lying between them. The CDR3 loop spans 16 amino acids. Germline CDR1 reads SGDLS; CDR2 reads YYNGEE. Here the CDR3 reads CASSRIRGGGDTEAFF. The CDR3 DNA reads TGTGCCAGCAGCCGAATACGAGGCGGGGGGGATACTGAAGCTTTCTTT.

This rearrangement joins TRBV30 to TRBJ1-1, with no clear D. This CDR3 comprises 14 residues. Germline CDR1 GTSNPN, CDR2 SVGIG (reference sequence). The germline V and J ends were trimmed by 0 bases and 1 base, with 9 bases remaining between them. In nucleotides, the CDR3 is TGTGCCTGGAGTGTACTGCCGGGGAACACTGAAGCTTTCTTT. Translation: CAWSVLPGNTEAFF.

The chain carries TRBV7-2 and TRBJ1-4, with 8 bases matching TRBD1. Per the germline V gene, CDR1 is SGHTA and CDR2 is FQGNSA. This CDR3 is 17 amino acids long. V shed 3 bases, J shed 0 bases, and the junction held 6 bases outside the gene matches. The chain's CDR3 is CASSLGQGATTNEKLFF. CDR3 in DNA: TGTGCCAGCAGCTTGGGGCAGGGGGCCACAACTAATGAAAAACTGTTTTTT.

The rearrangement links TRBV7-2 to TRBJ2-3; 9 positions agree with TRBD2. The V gene's germline CDR1 is SGHTA and CDR2 FQGNSA. V shed 5 bases, J shed 4 bases, and the junction held 16 bases outside the gene matches. The CDR3 covers 18 residues. CDR3 in DNA: TGTGCCAGCAGCCCTCGAGGGGCGGGGGGGCGTTGGGCAGATACGCAGTATTTT. It is translated as CASSPRGAGGRWADTQYF. Complete variable domain (other parts from reference TRBV7-2 and TRBJ2-3): GAGVSQSPSNKVTEKGKDVELRCDPISGHTALYWYRQSLGQGLEFLIYFQGNSAPDKSGLPSDRFSAERTGGSVSTLTIQRTQQEDSAVYLCASSPRGAGGRWADTQYFGPGTRLTVL.

The genes are TRBV29-1 and TRBJ1-5, with 9 bases matching TRBD1. The CDR3 covers 17 residues. Germline lookup yields CDR1 SQVTM and CDR2 ANQGSEA. V was clipped by 5 bases and J by 0 bases; unmatched bases: 11. The DNA of the CDR3 is TGCAGCGTTTCCGGGACAGGGTGGGGGGATAGCAATCAGCCCCAGCATTTT. Its protein is CSVSGTGWGDSNQPQHF.

The table lists this clone with a few counts. The chain uses TRBV7-2 and TRBJ2-1, with D possibly matching TRBD1 (7 bases). Trimming removed 7 bases at V and 8 bases at J, with 15 bases between. Per the germline V gene, CDR1 is SGHTA and CDR2 is FQGNSA. The CDR3 has 13 amino acids. The CDR3 DNA reads TGTGCCAGCAACAACCAGGGGGGCGATGAGCAGTTCTTC. Its protein product is CASNNQGGDEQFF.

Turning to this clone: One junction end disagrees with the germline gene, perhaps due to a read error. The chain has TRBV18 and TRBJ1-5, with a weak D call TRBD1 (5 bases). The length of the CDR3 is 14 residues. Per germline, CDR1 KGHSH and CDR2 LQKENI. The DNA for the CDR3 is TGTGCCAGCTCACCACTAGGGGCTAATCAGCCCCAGAATTTT. It yields the protein CASSPLGANQPQNF.

This chain links TRBV7-9 with TRBJ1-2, with no clear D. The CDR3 runs to 16 residues. Looked up from germline, CDR1 is SEHNR and CDR2 is FQNEAQ (reference sequence). V gave up 5 bases and J gave up 0 bases, with 16 bases separating them. The CDR3 reads CASSLLVRASNYGYTF. The CDR3 DNA reads TGTGCCAGCAGCCTCCTTGTGAGGGCATCTAACTATGGCTACACCTTC.